Each of the 22 T cell receptor beta chains below was sequenced from the same sample in a study of OX40 agonist ivuxolimab in advanced cancers. Clones were sequenced by immunoSEQ multiplex PCR, and TCRdb holds only the in-frame ones, with some missing. The data contain just over 50,000 clones, approximately 80% of them seen just once; the ten biggest clones take up 2%. The source material was CD4+ or CD8+ T cells sorted from blood, sampled in a trial of the OX40 agonist ivuxolimab. The receptors stem from an adult with an advanced solid tumor such as melanoma, head and neck, liver or kidney cancer.

The chain couples TRBV6-4 to TRBJ2-1; 8 bases align to TRBD2. V shed 2 bases and J 7 bases; nucleotides not matched to a gene: 7. Germline V gene data show CDR1 as MRHNA and CDR2 as SNTAGT. The CDR3 is 15 amino acids. CDR3 amino acids: CASSDGTGGLNEQFF. The CDR3, as DNA: TGTGCCAGCAGTGACGGGACGGGAGGGTTGAATGAGCAGTTCTTC.

With regard to this clone: A junction boundary mismatches the germline segment, possibly from a read error. Other DNA sequences of this sample code for an identical CDR3. The chain has TRBV9 and TRBJ2-1; 9 bases map to TRBD1. From germline, CDR1 is SGDLS and CDR2 YYNGEE. This CDR3 has 18 residues. The CDR3 here is CASSVAPPGTGFYNEQFF. The DNA of the CDR3 is TGTGCCAGCAGTGTAGCCCCCCCCGGGACAGGGTTTTACAATGAGCAGTTCTTC.

The chain links TRBV28 to TRBJ1-4; D gene unclear. The CDR3 covers 12 residues. Germline CDR1 MDHEN, CDR2 SYDVKM. CDR3 sequence (DNA): TGTGGAGTGGGCCCGGGCGGTGAAAAACTGTTTTTT. As protein: CGVGPGGEKLFF.

The chain carries TRBV7-8 and TRBJ2-1; possibly TRBD2 for D (6 bases). The germline V and J ends were trimmed by 3 bases and 0 bases, with 18 bases remaining between them. This CDR3 has 18 residues. In germline, CDR1 is SGHVS, CDR2 FQNEAQ. CDR3 in amino acids: CASSFFFLAVSSYNEQFF. The CDR3 bases are TGTGCCAGCAGCTTCTTCTTTTTAGCGGTCAGCTCCTACAATGAGCAGTTCTTC.

This clone was seen only once. The chain uses TRBV7-2 and TRBJ2-1, with D uncertain. This CDR3 has 14 amino acids. Germline CDR1 and CDR2: SGHTA and FQGNSA. V gave up 1 base and J gave up 9 bases, with 13 bases separating them. CDR3 bases: TGTGCCAGCAGCTTAGGAGCAGTTTCGGCTGAGCAGTTCTTC. Translated: CASSLGAVSAEQFF.

The chain is built from TRBV5-1 and TRBJ2-2, with 11 bases fitting TRBD2. Trimming at V came to 4 bases and at J to 4 bases, leaving 9 bases not matched to a gene. CDR3 size: 17 residues. Looked up from germline, CDR1 is SGHRS and CDR2 is YFSETQ. In DNA, the CDR3 is TGCGCCAGCAGCAGGACACTAGCGGGAGTGGTCACCGGGGAGCTGTTTTTT. This encodes CASSRTLAGVVTGELFF. Full variable domain (remainder filled in from reference TRBV5-1 and TRBJ2-2): KAGVTQTPRYLIKTRGQQVTLSCSPISGHRSVSWYQQTPGQGLQFLFEYFSETQRNKGNFPGRFSGRQFSNSRSEMNVSTLELGDSALYLCASSRTLAGVVTGELFFGEGSRLTVL.

The rearrangement joins TRBV18 to TRBJ1-6, with D possibly being TRBD1 (6 bases). Germline lookup yields CDR1 KGHSH and CDR2 LQKENI. This CDR3 is 17 amino acids long. The germline V and J ends were trimmed by 3 bases and 5 bases, with 17 bases remaining between them. The CDR3, as DNA: TGTGCCAGCTCACCGAACGTGGGGGCAGGTGATAATTCACCCCTCCACTTT. Translated, it gives CASSPNVGAGDNSPLHF.

V usage is TRBV28 and J usage is TRBJ1-2; D unresolved. The CDR3 length is 13 residues. Germline CDR1 reads MDHEN; CDR2 reads SYDVKM. V was pared by 6 bases and J by 8 bases, with 16 bases between. The CDR3 loop reads CASRVMGGRGYTF. The CDR3 coding sequence is TGTGCCAGCAGGGTTATGGGAGGGCGCGGCTACACCTTC.

V is TRBV6-5 and J is TRBJ2-5; TRBD2 aligns across 9 bases. CDR1 and CDR2 (germline): MNHEY, SVGAGI. The ends lost 6 bases at V and 4 bases at J; junction bases unmatched: 9. The CDR3 runs to 15 residues. The CDR3 region is CASSPRPSGAETQYF. CDR3 DNA sequence: TGTGCCAGCAGCCCACGCCCTAGCGGGGCAGAGACCCAGTACTTC.

As DNA, the CDR3 is TGTGCCATCAGTGAGTCCGGCGGACCGTCGCGCTACACCTTC. Translation: CAISESGGPSRYTF. The chain employs TRBV10-3 and TRBJ1-2; D not resolved. The CDR3 length is 14 residues. The germline V and J ends were trimmed by 0 bases and 9 bases, with 14 bases remaining between them. CDR1 is ENHRY, CDR2 SYGVKD, per germline.

The rearrangement uses TRBV7-9 and TRBJ2-4; unclear D gene. CDR3 size: 17 residues. Trimming cost V 5 bases and J 0 bases, with 17 bases left between them. CDR1 and CDR2 (germline): SEHNR, FQNEAQ (reference sequence). CDR3 loop: CASSRPRGNLAKNIQYF. CDR3 in DNA: TGTGCCAGCAGCCGGCCTCGAGGCAACCTAGCCAAAAACATTCAGTACTTC. The full variable domain, its missing parts supplied by reference TRBV7-9 and TRBJ2-4, is DTGVSQNPRHKITKRGQNVTFRCDPISEHNRLYWYRQTLGQGPEFLTYFQNEAQLEKSRLLSDRFSAERPKGSFSTLEIQRTEQGDSAMYLCASSRPRGNLAKNIQYFGAGTRLSVL.

With respect to this clone: Germline is not matched at one junction end, which may reflect a read error. J is TRBJ2-5 and V is TRBV9; 10 bases match TRBD2. Germline-derived CDR1 and CDR2 are SGDLS and YYNGEE. The CDR3 has 16 residues. DNA for the CDR3: TGTGCCGGCAGCGTAGCTAGCGGGAGAGGGAGAGAGACCCAGTACTTC. Its translation is CAGSVASGRGRETQYF.

This clone appeared a few times. The chain combines TRBV4-1 with TRBJ2-5, with 8 bases identical to TRBD2. The germline CDR1 and CDR2 sequences are MGHRA and YSYEKL. J lost 4 bases, V lost 2 bases, and 3 bases had no gene match. The CDR3 is 14 amino acids. Here the CDR3 reads CASSQRAGGETQYF. CDR3 nucleotides: TGCGCCAGCAGCCAACGTGCGGGAGGAGAGACCCAGTACTTC.

The gene calls are TRBV6-1 and TRBJ1-1; 10 bases are a match to TRBD1. CDR1 is MNHNS and CDR2 is SASEGT in the germline V gene. CDR3 size: 13 residues. V lost 6 bases to trimming and J lost 9 bases; unmatched junction nucleotides: 7. CDR3: CASSRDRGEKAFF. As DNA, the CDR3 is TGTGCCAGCAGCCGGGACAGGGGAGAAAAAGCTTTCTTT.

V gene TRBV2 combines with J gene TRBJ1-3; D is ambiguous. The CDR3 sequence is 16 residues long. V was cut by 6 bases and J by 0 bases, with 15 bases left in between. The germline V gene has CDR1 SNHLY and CDR2 FYNNEI. The chain's CDR3 is CASRGGQASSGNTIYF. CDR3 DNA: TGTGCCAGCAGGGGAGGGCAGGCGAGCTCTGGAAACACCATATATTTT.

This clone was recorded once. The chain links TRBV28 to TRBJ1-2; maybe TRBD1 (5 bases). This CDR3 comprises 12 residues. V gave up 6 bases and J gave up 3 bases, with 8 bases separating them. Germline V CDR1 and CDR2: MDHEN, SYDVKM. The CDR3 is CASRQVDYGYTF. The CDR3, as DNA: TGTGCCAGCAGACAGGTGGACTATGGCTACACCTTC.

The V call is TRBV5-6, the J call TRBJ2-1; TRBD2 might be the D (5 bases). Between the trimmed V and J ends, which lost 3 bases and 1 base, there was a span of 11 bases. Germline lookup yields CDR1 SGHDT and CDR2 YYEEEE. CDR3 length: 15 residues. The CDR3 DNA reads as TGTGCCAGCAGCTGGACTCGGCGATCCTACAATGAGCAGTTCTTC. Translation: CASSWTRRSYNEQFF.

The table lists this clone with a count of one. This chain uses TRBV5-6 with TRBJ1-4, with D tentatively TRBD1 (5 bases). The CDR3 extends over 15 amino acids. Germline lookup yields CDR1 SGHDT and CDR2 YYEEEE. V was pared by 2 bases and J by 10 bases, with 18 bases between. The CDR3: CASSFMSRALGKLFF. CDR3 DNA sequence: TGTGCCAGCAGCTTTATGTCCAGGGCCCTGGGAAAACTGTTTTTT.

The V and J genes are TRBV7-9 and TRBJ1-4; 7 bases agree with TRBD1. CDR1 is SEHNR and CDR2 is FQNEAQ in the germline V gene (reference sequence). The V gene end was trimmed by 2 bases and the J gene end by 5 bases; junction bases not matched to a gene: 8. The CDR3 runs 16 residues. In DNA form, the CDR3 reads TGTGCCAGCAGCTTACGGACAGGTGTTACCAATGAAAAACTGTTTTTT. It is translated as CASSLRTGVTNEKLFF.

This sequence joins TRBV28 and TRBJ1-4, with D perhaps matching TRBD1 (5 bases). Germline V gene sequence: CDR1 MDHEN, CDR2 SYDVKM. With 6 bases removed from V and 8 bases from J, the gap between germline ends came to 19 bases. The CDR3 runs to 15 residues. For the CDR3, the DNA is TGTGCCAGCAGGGCGGGGTTGTGGCGGGACGAAAAACTGTTTTTT. It codes for CASRAGLWRDEKLFF.

V gene TRBV6-6 combines with J gene TRBJ2-1, with 10 bases lining up with TRBD2. There are 16 residues in the CDR3. Germline CDR1 MNHNY, CDR2 SVGAGI (reference sequence). J was trimmed by 6 bases and V by 5 bases; bases with no gene match: 10. CDR3: CASSIDLAGVGNEQFF. The CDR3 coding sequence is TGTGCCAGCAGTATCGACCTAGCGGGAGTAGGCAATGAGCAGTTCTTC.

This clone was recorded once. V is TRBV5-4 and J is TRBJ2-1, with a possible D match to TRBD2 (5 bases). Germline lookup yields CDR1 SGHNT and CDR2 YYREEE (reference sequence). V dropped 0 bases and J dropped 6 bases, with 13 bases sitting between them. The CDR3 is 15 residues long. In nucleotides, the CDR3 is TGTGCCAGCAGCTTGGTCCCACTAGGAGGCAATGAGCAGTTCTTC. This gives the protein CASSLVPLGGNEQFF.